Included here is one T cell receptor (beta chain) sequence, with context. The antigen is undetermined. This specimen belongs to a study of identical twins. Broader study findings: Fewer insertions were carried by abundant cord blood beta clonotypes, but none was seen in memory repertoires. Out-of-frame alpha sequences common to twins were enriched for low generation probability.

TCRdb independently ran MiXCR on the 5' RACE reads; one entry per CDR3 protein. The sample lists 200,000 to 300,000 distinct CDR3 sequences; approximately 6.8% were seen once. V lost 5 bases, J lost 8 bases, and 18 bases stayed unmatched. CDR1 and CDR2 (germline): DFQATT, SNEGSKA (reference sequence). The CDR3 covers 17 residues. This sample also belongs to another study, concerning yellow fever vaccine responses in identical twins. That work states: Among the twins, the vaccine T cell response reportedly seemed partly convergent and partly personalized.

The J gene is TRBJ2-1, the V gene TRBV20-1; 10 bases map to TRBD2. This clonotype originated in a woman between 18 and 29 years old in good health. Sequencing input: CD8+ T cells sorted from blood. CDR3 coding DNA: TGCAGTGCTCTTATCGGGCTAGCGGGAGACCCCCTCCATGAGCAGTTCTTC. This encodes CSALIGLAGDPLHEQFF.